Presented here are 11 T cell receptor beta chains from one specimen sequenced in a study of blood T cell repertoires in COVID-19. TCRdb keeps only in-frame clones here, not all; method: immunoSEQ multiplex PCR. The sample has 200,000 to 300,000 clones; around four fifths are singletons. The sequenced sample was peripheral blood. These receptors originate from a man aged 50-60 years with acute or convalescent COVID-19.

This clone was picked up one time. The chain uses TRBV7-8 and TRBJ1-1; possible D gene TRBD1, 6 bases. Trimming pared 4 bases from V and 4 bases from J, leaving 10 bases between. The CDR3 extends over 13 amino acids. Germline loops: CDR1 SGHVS, CDR2 FQNEAQ. The CDR3: CASSYRDSTEAFF. CDR3 coding DNA: TGTGCCAGCAGCTACAGGGATAGCACTGAAGCTTTCTTT. Full variable domain (remainder filled in from reference TRBV7-8 and TRBJ1-1): GAGVSQSPRYKVAKRGQDVALRCDPISGHVSLFWYQQALGQGPEFLTYFQNEAQLDKSGLPSDRFFAERPEGSVSTLKIQRTQQEDSAVYLCASSYRDSTEAFFGQGTRLTVV.

This chain uses TRBV9 with TRBJ1-2; D remains ambiguous. The V and J ends lost 6 bases and 4 bases respectively, with 4 bases between them. The CDR3 length is 10 residues. Germline assignment: CDR1 SGDLS and CDR2 YYNGEE. Here the CDR3 reads CASTGYGYTF. The CDR3 DNA reads TGTGCCAGCACGGGCTATGGCTACACCTTC. Supplemented by reference TRBV9 and TRBJ1-2, the full variable domain reads DSGVTQTPKHLITATGQRVTLRCSPRSGDLSVYWYQQSLDQGLQFLIQYYNGEERAKGNILERFSAQQFPDLHSELNLSSLELGDSALYFCASTGYGYTFGSGTRLTVV.

Only one count was recorded for this clone. The chain recombines TRBV18 with TRBJ2-1; the match to TRBD2 covers 11 bases. Germline assignment: CDR1 KGHSH and CDR2 LQKENI. V was pared by 3 bases and J by 8 bases, with 6 bases of the junction left unmatched. CDR3 length equals 15 residues. CDR3 residues: CASSPGLAGVDEQFF. CDR3 sequence (DNA): TGTGCCAGCTCACCCGGACTAGCGGGTGTAGATGAGCAGTTCTTC.

In DNA, the CDR3 is TGTGCCAGCAGCACGATCTCTAACCGGGACTACCGCAATGAGCAGTTCTTC. Translated: CASSTISNRDYRNEQFF. The rearrangement joins TRBV11-2 to TRBJ2-1; 7 bases fit TRBD2. The CDR3 runs to 17 residues. J lost 6 bases, V lost 5 bases, and 16 bases had no gene match. Germline V gene lookup returns CDR1 SGHAT and CDR2 FQNNGV.

The chain has TRBV6-6 and TRBJ1-6, with 10 positions matching TRBD1. Germline CDR1 reads MNHNY; CDR2 reads SVGAGI (reference sequence). Germline trimming cut 2 bases from V and 8 bases from J; bases unmatched to any gene: 6. This CDR3 spans 16 amino acids. CDR3 nucleotide sequence: TGTGCCAGCAGTTACACGACAGGGGGCGGGTATTCACCCCTCCACTTT. Translation gives CASSYTTGGGYSPLHF.

This chain connects TRBV11-2 to TRBJ2-7; the match to TRBD1 covers 10 bases. V dropped 5 bases and J dropped 4; count of bases not matched to a gene: 14. The CDR3 consists of 17 residues. Germline-derived CDR1 and CDR2 are SGHAT and FQNNGV. The CDR3 DNA follows: TGTGCCAGCAGCCCAGGCATTCCGGGGACAGGGGAATACGAGCAGTACTTC. As protein: CASSPGIPGTGEYEQYF.

CDR3 region: CASRPEVHTEAFF. For the CDR3, the DNA is TGTGCCAGCAGACCAGAAGTGCACACTGAAGCTTTCTTT. This chain joins TRBV6-6 and TRBJ1-1; D unclear. CDR1 is MNHNY, CDR2 SVGAGI, per germline (reference sequence). Trimming removed 6 bases at V and 3 bases at J, with 11 bases between. This CDR3 is 13 amino acids long.

The genes are TRBV15 and TRBJ1-2; 7 bases fit TRBD1. V dropped 1 base and J dropped 0; count of bases not matched to a gene: 5. Germline values: CDR1 LNHNV, CDR2 YYDKDF (reference sequence). The CDR3 consists of 16 residues. CDR3 sequence: CATSRVRDSPNYGYTF. In nucleotides, the CDR3 is TGTGCCACCAGCAGAGTAAGGGACAGCCCTAACTATGGCTACACCTTC. Full variable domain (outside the CDR3, taken from reference TRBV15 and TRBJ1-2): DAMVIQNPRYQVTQFGKPVTLSCSQTLNHNVMYWYQQKSSQAPKLLFHYYDKDFNNEADTPDNFQSRRPNTSFCFLDIRSPGLGDTAMYLCATSRVRDSPNYGYTFGSGTRLTVV.

CDR3 region: CASGLNEKLFF. The CDR3 DNA follows: TGTGCTAGTGGACTTAATGAAAAACTGTTTTTT. This chain joins TRBV12-5 and TRBJ1-4; D uncertain. This CDR3 region has 11 residues. CDR1 and CDR2 (germline): LGHNT, FRNRAP. The V and J ends lost 6 bases and 4 bases respectively, with 3 bases between them.

The chain has TRBV14 and TRBJ2-5; D call uncertain. The CDR3 has 14 residues. V lost 1 base and J lost 7, with 13 bases in between. Germline loops: CDR1 SGHDN, CDR2 FVKESK. The CDR3 DNA follows: TGTGCCAGCAGCCAAGTGACAACCGGAAGGACCCAGTACTTC. Its translation: CASSQVTTGRTQYF. Full variable domain (remainder filled in from reference TRBV14 and TRBJ2-5): EAGVTQFPSHSVIEKGQTVTLRCDPISGHDNLYWYRRVMGKEIKFLLHFVKESKQDESGMPNNRFLAERTGGTYSTLKVQPAELEDSGVYFCASSQVTTGRTQYFGPGTRLLVL.

This sequence joins TRBV5-4 and TRBJ1-6; tentative D call: TRBD1 (6 bases). The germline gives CDR1 SGHNT, CDR2 YYREEE (reference sequence). V was pared by 0 bases and J by 5 bases, with 9 bases between. The CDR3 runs to 15 residues. CDR3 sequence: CASSLAPGDNSPLHF. The CDR3 bases are TGTGCCAGCAGCTTGGCCCCAGGGGATAATTCACCCCTCCACTTT.